These 21 T cell receptor beta chains originate from one sample sequenced in a study of blood T cell repertoires in COVID-19. TCRdb's copy holds only in-frame clones and misses some; the assay was immunoSEQ multiplex PCR. The repertoire includes tens of thousands of clones, 65% to 90% of them detected once, and 48% sits in the top ten. The sample comprised peripheral blood. These receptors all come from a man in his 70s with acute or convalescent COVID-19.

The gene calls are TRBV28 and TRBJ2-7; D might be TRBD1 (6 bases). Germline V gives CDR1 MDHEN, CDR2 SYDVKM. V was trimmed by 6 bases and J by 3 bases, leaving 12 bases between them. The CDR3 consists of 13 residues. For the CDR3, the DNA is TGTGCCAGCAGCCGGACAGCCTTCTACGAGCAGTACTTC. It specifies CASSRTAFYEQYF.

The rearrangement uses TRBV7-3 and TRBJ2-1; 11 nucleotides line up with TRBD2. J lost 0 bases, V lost 4 bases, and 14 bases had no gene match. The CDR3 contains 20 residues. Germline loops: CDR1 SGHTA, CDR2 FQGTGA. As DNA, the CDR3 is TGTGCCAGCAGCTCCCCGACTAGCGGGACCGTAGGGAGCTCCTACAATGAGCAGTTCTTC. Amino acids: CASSSPTSGTVGSSYNEQFF.

This chain uses TRBV3-1 (or the pseudogene TRBV3-2) with TRBJ1-2; no definite D call. Germline V gene sequence: CDR1 LGHDT, CDR2 YNNKEL (reference sequence). V shed 0 bases and J shed 7 bases, with 12 bases lying between them. The CDR3 sequence is 14 residues long. CDR3 residues: CASSQDLSIFGYTF. The DNA for the CDR3 is TGTGCCAGCAGCCAAGATCTTAGTATCTTTGGCTACACCTTC.

The sample holds a few counts of this clone. The chain uses TRBV5-5 and TRBJ1-2; D unresolved. V was clipped by 2 bases and J by 0 bases, with 8 bases between them. From germline, CDR1 is SGHKS and CDR2 YYEKEE (reference sequence). The CDR3 runs to 14 residues. The CDR3 region has the DNA TGTGCCAGCAGCTTCCCCGGGTCTAACTATGGCTACACCTTC. Protein sequence: CASSFPGSNYGYTF.

The J gene is TRBJ1-1, the V gene TRBV12-3 or TRBV12-4; unclear D gene. CDR3 length equals 13 residues. V lost 3 bases to trimming and J lost 3 bases, with 8 bases between them. CDR3 residues: CASSFEYDTEAFF. CDR3 sequence (DNA): TGTGCCAGCAGTTTTGAGTATGACACTGAAGCTTTCTTT.

V usage is TRBV12-5 and J usage is TRBJ1-1; 10 nucleotides align to TRBD1. Trimming at V came to 6 bases and at J to 5 bases, leaving 6 bases not matched to a gene. Looked up from germline, CDR1 is LGHNT and CDR2 is FRNRAP. This CDR3 comprises 14 residues. CDR3 protein: CASGGTGAGTEAFF. DNA for the CDR3: TGTGCTAGTGGGGGGACAGGGGCGGGTACTGAAGCTTTCTTT.

This clone was detected only once. Here the CDR3 reads CASSFEGEKTYEQYF. CDR3 DNA: TGTGCCAGCAGCTTTGAGGGGGAGAAGACCTACGAGCAGTACTTC. The V gene is TRBV7-8, the J gene TRBJ2-7, with D perhaps matching TRBD1 (6 bases). The germline CDR1 and CDR2 sequences are SGHVS and FQNEAQ. The CDR3 extends over 15 amino acids. V was pared by 3 bases and J by 2 bases, with 14 bases between.

The V and J genes are TRBV18 and TRBJ1-5; D is unclear. Germline V gene data show CDR1 as KGHSH and CDR2 as LQKENI. V dropped 3 bases and J dropped 2 bases, with 17 bases sitting between them. CDR3 length equals 17 residues. CDR3 nucleotide sequence: TGTGCCAGCTCACCCGGCCAACGGGGTGACGGCAATCAGCCCCAGCATTTT. Encoded protein: CASSPGQRGDGNQPQHF.

This clone was observed once. The chain uses TRBV6-1 and TRBJ1-2, with TRBD1 matching over 8 bases. Germline CDR1 MNHNS, CDR2 SASEGT. The CDR3 extends over 16 amino acids. V shed 1 base, J shed 0 bases, and the junction held 4 bases outside the gene matches. The CDR3 DNA is TGTGCCAGCAGTGAAGGGACAGGGAGATCTAACTATGGCTACACCTTC. It translates to CASSEGTGRSNYGYTF.

V usage is TRBV2 and J usage is TRBJ2-1; D may be TRBD2 (5 bases). This CDR3 is built from 13 residues. CDR1 and CDR2 from the germline V gene are SNHLY and FYNNEI. The V and J ends lost 6 bases and 12 bases respectively, with 18 bases between them. CDR3 DNA sequence: TGTGCCAGCAGCCCTGCGTCTGAGGGATGGCAGTTCTTC. Encoded protein: CASSPASEGWQFF.

CDR3 nucleotide sequence: TGTGCCAGTAGTATAGAGGGACAGGGGATCTATGAGCAGTTCTTC. Translation gives CASSIEGQGIYEQFF. The chain joins TRBV19 to TRBJ2-1; TRBD1 aligns across 10 bases. Losses at the gene ends were 0 bases for V and 8 bases for J; bases not matched to a gene: 4. Germline V lookup: CDR1 LNHDA, CDR2 SQIVND (reference sequence). The CDR3 covers 15 residues. The whole variable domain, filled in from reference TRBV19 and TRBJ2-1, reads DGGITQSPKYLFRKEGQNVTLSCEQNLNHDAMYWYRQDPGQGLRLIYYSQIVNDFQKGDIAEGYSVSREKKESFPLTVTSAQKNPTAFYLCASSIEGQGIYEQFFGPGTRLTVL.

The V and J genes are TRBV29-1 and TRBJ2-7; 9 nucleotides match TRBD1. The CDR3 contains 12 residues. V was clipped by 0 bases and J by 12 bases; unmatched bases: 6. Germline CDR1 reads SQVTM; CDR2 reads ANQGSEA. Here the CDR3 DNA reads TGCAGCGTTGAAGACACCGGGACAGGGCGGTACTTC. Protein sequence: CSVEDTGTGRYF.

V is TRBV4-1 and J is TRBJ2-7; 10 nucleotides agree with TRBD2. This CDR3 has 16 amino acids. Germline V gives CDR1 MGHRA, CDR2 YSYEKL. Unmatched junction bases numbered 6, after V lost 1 base and J lost 3 bases. The CDR3 loop is CASSQGFSSGSYEQYF. Written as DNA, the CDR3 is TGCGCCAGCAGCCAAGGGTTCTCTAGCGGGAGCTACGAGCAGTACTTC.

This chain connects TRBV3-1 (or the pseudogene TRBV3-2) to TRBJ2-7; D is unclear. CDR3 length equals 12 residues. Germline V gene sequence: CDR1 LGHDT, CDR2 YNNKEL (reference sequence). Between the trimmed V and J ends, which lost 5 bases and 6 bases, there was a span of 11 bases. The CDR3 coding sequence is TGTGCCAGCAGCGCCCGAGGCGGCGAGCAGTACTTC. Translating gives CASSARGGEQYF.

This clone was seen only once. The chain employs TRBV9 and TRBJ1-5; D not resolved. The germline V and J ends were trimmed by 0 bases and 2 bases, with 9 bases remaining between them. Germline values: CDR1 SGDLS, CDR2 YYNGEE. The CDR3 is 15 amino acids. CDR3 amino acids: CASSVGSVGNQPQHF. CDR3 DNA sequence: TGTGCCAGCAGCGTAGGTTCAGTTGGCAATCAGCCCCAGCATTTT.

The chain is built from TRBV7-2 and TRBJ1-2; TRBD1 aligns across 11 bases. CDR3 length: 15 residues. V was pared by 5 bases and J by 8 bases, with 10 bases of the junction left unmatched. Germline CDR1 is SGHTA and CDR2 is FQGNSA. In nucleotides, the CDR3 is TGTGCCAGCAGCCCCGTGGGGACAGGGGGTGACGGCTACACCTTC. Amino acids: CASSPVGTGGDGYTF.

The CDR3 coding sequence is TGTGCCAGCAGCTTAAAAAGTGTAGCGGGGGGCACAGATACGCAGTATTTT. Translated: CASSLKSVAGGTDTQYF. The rearrangement joins TRBV7-3 to TRBJ2-3, with TRBD2 matching 9 bases. The germline CDR1 and CDR2 sequences are SGHTA and FQGTGA. This CDR3 region has 17 residues. V gave up 1 base and J gave up 1 base; unmatched junction bases: 6. The whole variable domain, remainder taken from reference TRBV7-3 and TRBJ2-3, is GAGVSQTPSNKVTEKGKYVELRCDPISGHTALYWYRQSLGQGPEFLIYFQGTGAADDSGLPNDRFFAVRPEGSVSTLKIQRTERGDSAVYLCASSLKSVAGGTDTQYFGPGTRLTVL.

The V gene is TRBV10-3, the J gene TRBJ2-7; TRBD1 matches 8 bases. The trim removed 6 bases at V and 2 bases at J, leaving 3 bases unmatched. This CDR3 has 13 amino acids. Germline CDR1 reads ENHRY; CDR2 reads SYGVKD. CDR3 region: CAISQTGAYEQYF. In nucleotides, the CDR3 is TGTGCCATCAGCCAGACAGGGGCCTACGAGCAGTACTTC.

The chain uses TRBV10-1 and TRBJ2-1, with a weak D call TRBD1 (6 bases). The CDR3 is made up of 17 amino acids. Germline CDR1 WNHNN, CDR2 SYGVQD (reference sequence). The V end was cut by 3 bases, the J end by 0 bases, with 15 bases between. The CDR3 bases are TGCGCCAGCAGTGAAGGGAGTAGGACAGACTCCTACAATGAGCAGTTCTTC. Its translation: CASSEGSRTDSYNEQFF.

This clone was seen only a few times. The chain has TRBV30 and TRBJ2-1; no firm D call. The CDR3 covers 10 residues. Germline lookup yields CDR1 GTSNPN and CDR2 SVGIG (reference sequence). V dropped 1 base and J dropped 10 bases, with 5 bases sitting between them. CDR3 bases: TGTGCCTGGAGTGGGGCGGAGCAGTTCTTC. Protein sequence: CAWSGAEQFF.

This chain joins TRBV6-6 and TRBJ1-5; D perhaps matches TRBD1 (5 bases). CDR3 size: 14 residues. Per germline, CDR1 MNHNY and CDR2 SVGAGI (reference sequence). V was pared by 0 bases and J by 7 bases, with 10 bases between. CDR3 in DNA: TGTGCCAGCAGTTACTCCCAGGGTCACCAGCCCCAGCATTTT. Amino acids: CASSYSQGHQPQHF.